Following are 23 T cell receptor beta chains from one sample sequenced in a study of chemoradiotherapy in HPV16-positive cancers. Sequenced by immunoSEQ multiplex PCR; TCRdb stores in-frame clones only, minus some. The data show 17,000 or so clones, roughly 86% seen once. This specimen was blood, taken from a patient who underwent chemoradiotherapy. These receptors were taken from a human donor with HPV-associated anogenital cancer.

The chain combines TRBV29-1 with TRBJ2-1; D not certain. Trimming left V 8 bases short and J 10 bases short, with 15 bases between. Germline V CDR1 and CDR2: SQVTM, ANQGSEA. CDR3 length: 11 amino acids. CDR3 DNA: TGCAGCTCTGGGCTCTCAGAAGAGCAGTTCTTC. Its translation: CSSGLSEEQFF.

This clone has just a few counts. The chain uses TRBV7-6 and TRBJ1-1; 7 positions agree with TRBD1. J was trimmed by 3 bases and V by 5 bases; bases with no gene match: 9. Per the germline V gene, CDR1 is SGHVS and CDR2 is FNYEAQ. This CDR3 is built from 15 residues. The CDR3 is CASSQFDRADTEAFF. CDR3 in DNA: TGTGCCAGCAGCCAATTCGACAGGGCGGACACTGAAGCTTTCTTT.

CDR3 loop: CASSEAGTGGLYEQYF. CDR3 DNA sequence: TGTGCCAGCAGCGAAGCGGGGACAGGGGGCTTATACGAGCAGTACTTC. V is TRBV11-2 and J is TRBJ2-7; 12 bases are shared with TRBD1. V gave up 5 bases and J gave up 4 bases; unmatched junction bases: 9. CDR3 length: 16 amino acids. Germline V gene lookup returns CDR1 SGHAT and CDR2 FQNNGV. The variable domain in full, with the rest retrieved from reference TRBV11-2 and TRBJ2-7, is EAGVAQSPRYKIIEKRQSVAFWCNPISGHATLYWYQQILGQGPKLLIQFQNNGVVDDSQLPKDRFSAERLKGVDSTLKIQPAKLEDSAVYLCASSEAGTGGLYEQYFGPGTRLTVT.

V is TRBV19 and J is TRBJ2-1; no clear D gene. Germline CDR1 LNHDA, CDR2 SQIVND (reference sequence). Between the trimmed V and J ends, which lost 6 bases and 3 bases, there was a span of 12 bases. The length of the CDR3 is 14 residues. DNA for the CDR3: TGTGCCAGTAGCCAAGCGACCTACTACAATGAGCAGTTCTTC. It codes for CASSQATYYNEQFF.

The V gene is TRBV5-4, the J gene TRBJ2-7; D is possibly TRBD1 (5 bases). Trimming shortened V by 0 bases and J by 1 base, and 11 bases separated the two germline ends. The CDR3 loop spans 15 amino acids. Germline assignment: CDR1 SGHNT and CDR2 YYREEE (reference sequence). Here the CDR3 reads CASSLGGVGSYEQYF. Here the CDR3 DNA reads TGTGCCAGCAGCTTGGGGGGCGTAGGGTCCTACGAGCAGTACTTC.

The J gene is TRBJ2-2, the V gene TRBV2; D perhaps matches TRBD1 (5 bases). The CDR3 loop spans 14 amino acids. V was shortened by 3 bases and J by 4 bases, with 9 bases between the two germline ends. Per the germline V gene, CDR1 is SNHLY and CDR2 is FYNNEI. CDR3 protein: CASSEQRGTGELFF. CDR3 nucleotide sequence: TGTGCCAGCAGTGAGCAAAGGGGCACCGGGGAGCTGTTTTTT.

The CDR3 DNA follows: TGCGCCAGCGCTACGGACAGGGTATATGGCTACACCTTC. Translation gives CASATDRVYGYTF. The chain uses TRBV5-1 and TRBJ1-2, with 8 bases identical to TRBD1. The germline CDR1 and CDR2 sequences are SGHRS and YFSETQ. The length of the CDR3 is 13 residues. Trimming cost V 7 bases and J 5 bases; bases outside gene matches: 7. The whole variable domain, filled in from reference TRBV5-1 and TRBJ1-2, reads KAGVTQTPRYLIKTRGQQVTLSCSPISGHRSVSWYQQTPGQGLQFLFEYFSETQRNKGNFPGRFSGRQFSNSRSEMNVSTLELGDSALYLCASATDRVYGYTFGSGTRLTVV.

This chain connects TRBV19 to TRBJ1-1; D perhaps matches TRBD1 (6 bases). Germline-derived CDR1 and CDR2 are LNHDA and SQIVND (reference sequence). The CDR3 has 15 amino acids. The V end was cut by 5 bases, the J end by 2 bases, with 15 bases between. CDR3 bases: TGTGCCAGTAGTGAAAACAGGGAGATAAACACTGAAGCTTTCTTT. Residues: CASSENREINTEAFF.

This chain links TRBV5-1 with TRBJ2-7, with D perhaps matching TRBD1 or TRBD2 (5 bases each). V was cut by 4 bases and J by 3 bases, with 14 bases left in between. This CDR3 is built from 14 residues. The V gene's germline CDR1 is SGHRS and CDR2 YFSETQ. The CDR3 spells CASSIRGRNYEQYF. The CDR3 region has the DNA TGCGCCAGCAGCATACGGGGACGGAACTACGAGCAGTACTTC.

The V and J genes are TRBV27 and TRBJ2-1; 14 nucleotides match TRBD2. The germline gives CDR1 MNHEY, CDR2 SMNVEV (reference sequence). The CDR3 sequence is 18 residues long. V lost 1 base, J lost 4 bases, and 6 bases stayed unmatched. The CDR3 DNA follows: TGTGCCAGCAGTTTATTCGCGGGACTAGCGGGAGAATACAATGAGCAGTTCTTC. Translation: CASSLFAGLAGEYNEQFF.

The rearrangement links TRBV28 to TRBJ1-3; D uncertain. CDR1 is MDHEN and CDR2 is SYDVKM in the germline V gene. V dropped 5 bases and J dropped 4 bases, with 3 bases sitting between them. The CDR3 covers 11 residues. This chain's CDR3 is CASSPGNTIYF. Here the CDR3 DNA reads TGTGCCAGCAGTCCCGGAAACACCATATATTTT.

This clone has more than one count but fewer than ten. The chain recombines TRBV2 with TRBJ2-3, with D perhaps assigned TRBD1 or TRBD2 (5 bases each). Trimming took 4 bases from V and 6 from J, leaving 14 bases between them. Germline assignment: CDR1 SNHLY and CDR2 FYNNEI. The CDR3 covers 14 residues. The DNA for the CDR3 is TGTGCCAGCAGTGGGATCGGGGCAGGGGATACGCAGTATTTT. Translation: CASSGIGAGDTQYF.

This chain's CDR3 is CASSLFYSPLHF. The CDR3 DNA reads TGTGCCAGCAGCTTATTTTATTCACCCCTCCACTTT. The chain joins TRBV11-1 to TRBJ1-6, with unresolved D. CDR3 size: 12 residues. Trimming removed 2 bases from V and 8 bases from J, with 4 bases in between. CDR1 and CDR2 (germline): SGHAT, FQDESV (reference sequence).

This clone qualifies as medium-sized. V gene TRBV6-1 combines with J gene TRBJ1-6; D is unclear. Germline V gives CDR1 MNHNS, CDR2 SASEGT. Trimming pared 6 bases from V and 5 bases from J, leaving 8 bases between. This CDR3 region has 13 residues. As DNA, the CDR3 is TGTGCCAGCAGGCGGGTGGATAATTCACCCCTCCACTTT. This encodes CASRRVDNSPLHF.

This chain joins TRBV5-1 and TRBJ2-1; 10 positions agree with TRBD2. This CDR3 contains 15 residues. CDR1 and CDR2 (germline): SGHRS, YFSETQ. The trim removed 1 base at V and 8 bases at J, leaving 6 bases unmatched. In DNA, the CDR3 is TGCGCCAGCAGCTTGCAAAGCGGGAGGGTGGATGAGCAGTTCTTC. This sequence encodes CASSLQSGRVDEQFF.

J is TRBJ1-2 and V is TRBV2; 7 nucleotides match TRBD1. Germline V gene lookup returns CDR1 SNHLY and CDR2 FYNNEI. This CDR3 region has 14 residues. Trimming cost V 6 bases and J 6 bases; bases outside gene matches: 10. Written as DNA, the CDR3 is TGTGCCAGCAGGACTATAGACAGGGATAATGGCTACACCTTC. Its protein is CASRTIDRDNGYTF.

The chain uses TRBV4-1 and TRBJ2-1; 10 bases match TRBD1. V trimming: 5 bases; J trimming: 5 bases; junction bases outside the gene matches: 9. The length of the CDR3 is 16 residues. The germline V gene has CDR1 MGHRA and CDR2 YSYEKL. The CDR3 region has the DNA TGCGCCAGCAGCTCCATGGACAGGGGGAAGAACAATGAGCAGTTCTTC. This codes for CASSSMDRGKNNEQFF.

The V and J genes are TRBV4-1 and TRBJ2-7; D is perhaps TRBD2 (6 bases). V was pared by 6 bases and J by 2 bases, with 17 bases between. The germline V gene has CDR1 MGHRA and CDR2 YSYEKL. This CDR3 has 15 amino acids. This CDR3 reads CASSTGFRTTYEQYF. The CDR3 DNA reads as TGCGCCAGCAGTACCGGATTTAGGACTACCTACGAGCAGTACTTC.

The count of this clone is one. The V and J genes are TRBV7-2 and TRBJ1-2; a weak D match, TRBD1 (5 bases). V lost 5 bases and J lost 2, with 15 bases in between. This CDR3 region has 15 residues. Germline CDR1 reads SGHTA; CDR2 reads FQGNSA. The CDR3 protein is CASSPSGRENYGYTF. The CDR3 DNA sequence: TGTGCCAGCAGCCCAAGTGGCAGGGAAAACTATGGCTACACCTTC.

The CDR3 DNA sequence: TGCGCCAGCAGCCAAGAGAATGAGCAGTACTTC. This encodes CASSQENEQYF. The chain recombines TRBV4-1 with TRBJ2-7; unclear D gene. Deletions cut 0 bases from V and 7 bases from J, with 4 bases between. This CDR3 has 11 residues. Germline CDR1 is MGHRA and CDR2 is YSYEKL.

Note on this clone: Germline is not matched at one junction end, which may reflect a read error. This rearrangement joins TRBV7-7 to TRBJ2-1; 10 nucleotides match TRBD1. CDR3 length equals 15 residues. Germline V lookup: CDR1 SSHAT, CDR2 FNYEAQ (reference sequence). The CDR3 DNA reads TGTGCTAGCAGCCGCGACAGGGGGCCAGGGAATGAGCAGTTCTTC. Translation: CASSRDRGPGNEQFF.

The chain joins TRBV5-4 to TRBJ2-5, with D possibly being TRBD2 (5 bases). Trimming shortened V by 4 bases and J by 4 bases, and 17 bases separated the two germline ends. The CDR3 totals 15 residues. Germline V CDR1 and CDR2: SGHNT, YYREEE (reference sequence). CDR3 sequence: CASSLGGRSSETQYF. The CDR3 region has the DNA TGTGCCAGCAGCCTCGGAGGAAGGTCGTCAGAGACCCAGTACTTC.

The rearrangement uses TRBV6-5 and TRBJ1-5, with D unclear. The CDR3 runs 14 residues. CDR1 MNHEY and CDR2 SVGAGI come from the germline V gene. V was pared by 5 bases and J by 2 bases, with 10 bases between. The CDR3 protein is CASSPTGGNQPQHF. The DNA of the CDR3 is TGTGCCAGCAGTCCCACTGGGGGCAATCAGCCCCAGCATTTT.